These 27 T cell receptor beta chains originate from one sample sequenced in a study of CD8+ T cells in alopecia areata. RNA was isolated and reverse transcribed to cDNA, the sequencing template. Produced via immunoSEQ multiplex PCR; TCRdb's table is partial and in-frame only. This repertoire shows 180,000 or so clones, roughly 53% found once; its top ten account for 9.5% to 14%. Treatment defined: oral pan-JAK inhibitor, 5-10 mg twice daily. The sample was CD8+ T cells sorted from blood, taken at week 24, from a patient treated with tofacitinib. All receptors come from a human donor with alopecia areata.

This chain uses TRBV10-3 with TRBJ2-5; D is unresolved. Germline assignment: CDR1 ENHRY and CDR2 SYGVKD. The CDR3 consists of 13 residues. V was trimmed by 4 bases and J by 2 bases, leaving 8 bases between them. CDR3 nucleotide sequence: TGTGCCATCAGTGGAGTGGGGCAAGAGACCCAGTACTTC. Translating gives CAISGVGQETQYF.

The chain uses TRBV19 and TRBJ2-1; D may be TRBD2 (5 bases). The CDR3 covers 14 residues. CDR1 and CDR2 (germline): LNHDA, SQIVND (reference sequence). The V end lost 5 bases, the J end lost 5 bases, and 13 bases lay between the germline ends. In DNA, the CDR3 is TGTGCCAGTAGTTTCACCGGGATACACAATGAGCAGTTCTTC. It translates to CASSFTGIHNEQFF.

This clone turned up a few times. Here the CDR3 reads CASSVEHRNSPLHF. The CDR3 DNA reads TGTGCCAGCAGCGTAGAACACCGAAATTCACCCCTCCACTTT. J is TRBJ1-6 and V is TRBV9; unclear D gene. V lost 0 bases and J 7 bases, leaving 8 bases between the germline ends. Germline assignment: CDR1 SGDLS and CDR2 YYNGEE. This CDR3 region has 14 residues.

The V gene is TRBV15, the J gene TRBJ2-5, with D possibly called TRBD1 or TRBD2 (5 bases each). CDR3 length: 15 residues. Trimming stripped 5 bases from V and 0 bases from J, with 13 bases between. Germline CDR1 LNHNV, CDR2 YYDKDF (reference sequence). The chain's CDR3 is CATSGPGAYQETQYF. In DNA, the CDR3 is TGTGCCACCAGCGGACCCGGGGCCTACCAAGAGACCCAGTACTTC.

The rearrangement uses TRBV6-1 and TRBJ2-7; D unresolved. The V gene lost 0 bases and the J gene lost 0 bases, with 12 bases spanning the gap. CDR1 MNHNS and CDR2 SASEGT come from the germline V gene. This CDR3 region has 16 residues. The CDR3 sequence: CASSEAAPSSSYEQYF. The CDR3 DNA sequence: TGTGCCAGCAGTGAAGCGGCCCCGTCGAGCTCCTACGAGCAGTACTTC.

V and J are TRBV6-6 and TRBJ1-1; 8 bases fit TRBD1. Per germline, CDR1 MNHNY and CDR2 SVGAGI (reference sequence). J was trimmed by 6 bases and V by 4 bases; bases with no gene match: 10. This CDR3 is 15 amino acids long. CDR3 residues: CASSSSLTGVSEAFF. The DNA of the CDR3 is TGTGCCAGCAGTTCTTCCCTGACAGGGGTCTCTGAAGCTTTCTTT.

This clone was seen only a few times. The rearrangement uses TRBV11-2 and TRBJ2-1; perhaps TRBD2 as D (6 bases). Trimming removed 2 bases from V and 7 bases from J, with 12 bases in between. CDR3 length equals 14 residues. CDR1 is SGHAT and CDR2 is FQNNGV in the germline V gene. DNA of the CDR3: TGTGCCAGCAGCTTAACCCCCGGGACTAATGAGCAGTTCTTC. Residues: CASSLTPGTNEQFF.

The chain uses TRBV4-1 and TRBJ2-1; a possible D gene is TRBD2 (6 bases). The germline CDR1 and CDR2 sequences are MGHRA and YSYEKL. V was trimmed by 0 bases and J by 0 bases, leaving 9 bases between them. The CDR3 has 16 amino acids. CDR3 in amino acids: CASSQEGRSSYNEQFF. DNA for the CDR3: TGCGCCAGCAGCCAAGAGGGGAGGAGCTCCTACAATGAGCAGTTCTTC.

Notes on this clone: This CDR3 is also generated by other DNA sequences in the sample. CDR3 nucleotide sequence: TGTGCCTGGGGAGACAGCTCCTACGAGCAGTACTTC. Its translation: CAWGDSSYEQYF. J is TRBJ2-7 and V is TRBV30; perhaps TRBD1 as D (5 bases). Germline V gives CDR1 GTSNPN, CDR2 SVGIG (reference sequence). Trimming pared 5 bases from V and 0 bases from J, leaving 8 bases between. The CDR3 has 12 residues.

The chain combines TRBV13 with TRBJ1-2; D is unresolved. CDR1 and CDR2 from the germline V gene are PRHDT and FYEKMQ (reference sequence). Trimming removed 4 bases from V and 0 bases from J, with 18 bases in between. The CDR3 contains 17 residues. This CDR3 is CASSSISGTPTNYGYTF. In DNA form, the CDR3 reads TGTGCCAGCAGCTCCATCTCGGGCACCCCGACTAACTATGGCTACACCTTC.

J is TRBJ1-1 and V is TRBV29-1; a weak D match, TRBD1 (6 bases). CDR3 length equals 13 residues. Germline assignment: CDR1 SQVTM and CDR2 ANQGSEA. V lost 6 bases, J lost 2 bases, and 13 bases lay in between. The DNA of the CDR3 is TGCAGCGTCCTCGGGGGCGTAAACACTGAAGCTTTCTTT. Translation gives CSVLGGVNTEAFF. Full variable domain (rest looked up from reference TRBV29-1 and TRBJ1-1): SAVISQKPSRDICQRGTSLTIQCQVDSQVTMMFWYRQQPGQSLTLIATANQGSEATYESGFVIDKFPISRPNLTFSTLTVSNMSPEDSSIYLCSVLGGVNTEAFFGQGTRLTVV.

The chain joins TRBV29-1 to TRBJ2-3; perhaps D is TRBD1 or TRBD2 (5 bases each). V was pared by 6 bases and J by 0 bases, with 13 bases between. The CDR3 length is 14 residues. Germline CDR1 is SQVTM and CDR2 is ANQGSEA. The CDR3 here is CSVPGTLSTDTQYF. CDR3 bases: TGCAGCGTCCCCGGGACGCTTAGCACAGATACGCAGTATTTT.

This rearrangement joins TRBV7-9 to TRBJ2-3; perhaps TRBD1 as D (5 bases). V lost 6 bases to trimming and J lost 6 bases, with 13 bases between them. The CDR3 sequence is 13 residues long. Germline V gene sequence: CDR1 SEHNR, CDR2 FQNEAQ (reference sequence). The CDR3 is CASSSRVGDTQYF. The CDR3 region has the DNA TGTGCCAGCAGTTCCAGGGTAGGCGATACGCAGTATTTT. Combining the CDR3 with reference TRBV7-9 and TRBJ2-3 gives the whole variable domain DTGVSQNPRHKITKRGQNVTFRCDPISEHNRLYWYRQTLGQGPEFLTYFQNEAQLEKSRLLSDRFSAERPKGSFSTLEIQRTEQGDSAMYLCASSSRVGDTQYFGPGTRLTVL.

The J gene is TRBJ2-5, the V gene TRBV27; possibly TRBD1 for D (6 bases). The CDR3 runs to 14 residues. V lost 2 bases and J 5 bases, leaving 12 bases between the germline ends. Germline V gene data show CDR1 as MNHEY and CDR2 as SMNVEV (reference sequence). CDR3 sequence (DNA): TGTGCCAGCAGTTTAATGGCAGGGGTCGAGACCCAGTACTTC. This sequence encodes CASSLMAGVETQYF.

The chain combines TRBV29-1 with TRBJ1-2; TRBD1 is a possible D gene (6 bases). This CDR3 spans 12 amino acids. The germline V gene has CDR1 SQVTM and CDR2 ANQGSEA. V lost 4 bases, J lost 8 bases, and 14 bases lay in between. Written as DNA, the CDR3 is TGCAGCGTTGCTTCGACAGGCGAAGGCTACACCTTC. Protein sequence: CSVASTGEGYTF.

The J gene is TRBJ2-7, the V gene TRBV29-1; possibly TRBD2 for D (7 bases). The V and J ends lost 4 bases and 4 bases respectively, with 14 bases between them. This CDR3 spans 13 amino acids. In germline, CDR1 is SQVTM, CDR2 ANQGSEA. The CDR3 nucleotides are TGCAGCGTTGCCGGAGGGGGGGAGTACGAGCAGTACTTC. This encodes CSVAGGGEYEQYF.

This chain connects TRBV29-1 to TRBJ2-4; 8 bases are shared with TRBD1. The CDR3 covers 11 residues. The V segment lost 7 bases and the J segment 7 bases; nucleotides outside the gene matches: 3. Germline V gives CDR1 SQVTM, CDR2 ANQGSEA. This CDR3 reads CSARTGNIQYF. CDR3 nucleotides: TGCAGCGCACGGACAGGGAACATTCAGTACTTC.

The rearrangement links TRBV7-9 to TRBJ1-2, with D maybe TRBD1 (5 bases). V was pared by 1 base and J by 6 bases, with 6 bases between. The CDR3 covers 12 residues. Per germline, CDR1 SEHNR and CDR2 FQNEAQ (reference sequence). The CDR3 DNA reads TGTGCCAGCAGCTTAGGAGGGGATGGCTACACCTTC. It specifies CASSLGGDGYTF.

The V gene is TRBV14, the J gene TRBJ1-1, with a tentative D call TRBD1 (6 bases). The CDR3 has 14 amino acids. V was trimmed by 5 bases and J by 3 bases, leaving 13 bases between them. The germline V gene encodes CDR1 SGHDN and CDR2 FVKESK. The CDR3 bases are TGTGCCAGCAGCTACGGACAGTATTACACTGAAGCTTTCTTT. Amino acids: CASSYGQYYTEAFF.

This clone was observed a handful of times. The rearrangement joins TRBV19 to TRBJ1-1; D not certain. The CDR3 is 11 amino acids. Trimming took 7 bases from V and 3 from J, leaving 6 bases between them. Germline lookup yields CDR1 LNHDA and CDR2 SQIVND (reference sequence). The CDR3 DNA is TGTGCCAGTATCGAAGACACTGAAGCTTTCTTT. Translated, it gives CASIEDTEAFF. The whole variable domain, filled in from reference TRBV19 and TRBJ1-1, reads DGGITQSPKYLFRKEGQNVTLSCEQNLNHDAMYWYRQDPGQGLRLIYYSQIVNDFQKGDIAEGYSVSREKKESFPLTVTSAQKNPTAFYLCASIEDTEAFFGQGTRLTVV.

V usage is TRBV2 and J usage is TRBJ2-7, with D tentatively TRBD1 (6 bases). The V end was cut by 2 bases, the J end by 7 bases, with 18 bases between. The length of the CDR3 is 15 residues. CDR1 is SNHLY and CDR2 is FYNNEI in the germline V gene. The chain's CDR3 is CASSEPQGPQGEQYF. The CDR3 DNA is TGTGCCAGCAGTGAACCCCAGGGGCCTCAGGGGGAGCAGTACTTC. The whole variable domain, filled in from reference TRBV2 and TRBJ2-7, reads EPEVTQTPSHQVTQMGQEVILRCVPISNHLYFYWYRQILGQKVEFLVSFYNNEISEKSEIFDDQFSVERPDGSNFTLKIRSTKLEDSAMYFCASSEPQGPQGEQYFGPGTRLTVT.

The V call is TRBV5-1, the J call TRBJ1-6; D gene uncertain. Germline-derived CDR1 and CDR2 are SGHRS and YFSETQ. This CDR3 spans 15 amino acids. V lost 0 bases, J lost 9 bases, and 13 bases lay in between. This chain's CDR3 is CASSLAAAGSSPLHF. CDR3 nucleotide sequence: TGCGCCAGCAGCTTGGCCGCGGCTGGGAGTTCACCCCTCCACTTT.

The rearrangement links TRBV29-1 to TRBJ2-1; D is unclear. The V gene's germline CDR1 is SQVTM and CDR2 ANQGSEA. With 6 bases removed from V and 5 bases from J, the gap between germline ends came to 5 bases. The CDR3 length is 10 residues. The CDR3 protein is CSVDNNEQFF. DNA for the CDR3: TGCAGCGTGGATAACAATGAGCAGTTCTTC.

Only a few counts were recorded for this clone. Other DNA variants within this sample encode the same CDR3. This CDR3 is CASSLDPNQPQHF. The CDR3 DNA is TGTGCCAGCAGCTTAGACCCCAATCAGCCCCAGCATTTT. The genes are TRBV7-2 and TRBJ1-5; no definite D call. Germline V lookup: CDR1 SGHTA, CDR2 FQGNSA. V lost 1 base and J lost 3, with 4 bases in between. There are 13 residues in the CDR3.

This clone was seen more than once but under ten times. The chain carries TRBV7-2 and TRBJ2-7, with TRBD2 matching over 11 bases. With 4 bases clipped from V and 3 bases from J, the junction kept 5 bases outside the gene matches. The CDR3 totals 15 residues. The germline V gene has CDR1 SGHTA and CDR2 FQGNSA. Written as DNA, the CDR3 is TGTGCCAGCAGCTGGGGACTAGCGGAGTTCTACGAGCAGTACTTC. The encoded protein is CASSWGLAEFYEQYF.

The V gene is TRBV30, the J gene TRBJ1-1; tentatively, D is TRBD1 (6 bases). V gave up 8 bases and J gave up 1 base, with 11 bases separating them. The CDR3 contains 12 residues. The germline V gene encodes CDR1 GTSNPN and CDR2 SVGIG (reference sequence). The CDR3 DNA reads TGTGCCGGGGACACCCCGAACACTGAAGCTTTCTTT. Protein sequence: CAGDTPNTEAFF.

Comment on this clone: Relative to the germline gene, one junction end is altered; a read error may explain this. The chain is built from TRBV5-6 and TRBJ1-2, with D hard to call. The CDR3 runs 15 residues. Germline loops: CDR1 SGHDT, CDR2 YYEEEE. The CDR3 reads CAGSLAERVDYGYTF. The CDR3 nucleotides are TGTGCCGGCAGCTTGGCCGAGAGGGTAGATTATGGCTACACCTTC.